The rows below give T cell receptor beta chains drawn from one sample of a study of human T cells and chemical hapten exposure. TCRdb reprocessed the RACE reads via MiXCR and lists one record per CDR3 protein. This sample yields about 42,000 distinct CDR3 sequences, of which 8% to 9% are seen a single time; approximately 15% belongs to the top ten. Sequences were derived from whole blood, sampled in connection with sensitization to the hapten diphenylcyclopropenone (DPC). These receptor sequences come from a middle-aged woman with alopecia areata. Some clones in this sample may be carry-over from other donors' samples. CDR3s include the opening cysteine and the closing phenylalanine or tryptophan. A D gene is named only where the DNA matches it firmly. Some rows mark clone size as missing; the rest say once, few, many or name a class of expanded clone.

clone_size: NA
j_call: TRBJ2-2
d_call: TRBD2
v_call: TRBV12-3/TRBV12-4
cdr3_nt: TGTGCCAGCAGCCGGTCGACTAGCGGGAACACCGGGGAGCTGTTTTTT
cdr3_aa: CASSRSTSGNTGELFF

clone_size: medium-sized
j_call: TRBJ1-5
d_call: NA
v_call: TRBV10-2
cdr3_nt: TGCGCCAGCAGTGAGTCCGGCAGCAATCAGCCCCAGCATTTT
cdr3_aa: CASSESGSNQPQHF

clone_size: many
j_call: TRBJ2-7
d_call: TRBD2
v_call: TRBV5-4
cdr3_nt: TGTGCCAGCAGCTTCCCGGGACTAGTCGACGAGCAGTACTTC
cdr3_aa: CASSFPGLVDEQYF

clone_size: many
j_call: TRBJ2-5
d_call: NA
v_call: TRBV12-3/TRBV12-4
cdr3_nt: TGTGCCAGCAGCCCTGCTGGGGGGCAGGAGACCCAGTACTTC
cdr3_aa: CASSPAGGQETQYF

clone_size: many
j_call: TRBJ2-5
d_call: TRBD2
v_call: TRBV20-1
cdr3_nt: TGCAGTGCTCAACGGGGGGGAGAGACCCAGTACTTC
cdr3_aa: CSAQRGGETQYF

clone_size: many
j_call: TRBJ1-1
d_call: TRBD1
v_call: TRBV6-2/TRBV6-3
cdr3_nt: TGTGCCAGCAGAACCGGGACAGGCCCCTCCGACACTGAAGCTTTCTTT
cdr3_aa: CASRTGTGPSDTEAFF

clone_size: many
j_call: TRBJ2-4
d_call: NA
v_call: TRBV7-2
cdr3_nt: TGTGCCAGCAGCCCAGGACGCGGACTAGCCAAAAACATTCAGTACTTC
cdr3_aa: CASSPGRGLAKNIQYF

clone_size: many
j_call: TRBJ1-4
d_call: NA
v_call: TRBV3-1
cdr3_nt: TGTGCCAGCAGCCCTACGGAAGGAGAAAAACTGTTTTTT
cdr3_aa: CASSPTEGEKLFF

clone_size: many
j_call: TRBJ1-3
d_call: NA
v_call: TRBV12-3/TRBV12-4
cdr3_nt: TGTGCCAGCAGTTTTTTTGGTTCCGGAAACACCATATATTTT
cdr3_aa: CASSFFGSGNTIYF

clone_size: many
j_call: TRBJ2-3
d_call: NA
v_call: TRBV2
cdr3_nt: TGTGCCAGCAGTGTTAGAGGGAGCTACACAGATACGCAGTATTTT
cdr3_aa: CASSVRGSYTDTQYF

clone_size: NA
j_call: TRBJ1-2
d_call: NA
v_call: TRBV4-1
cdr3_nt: TGCGCCAGCAGCCAAGATATATCGCTTGGCTACACCTTC
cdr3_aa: CASSQDISLGYTF

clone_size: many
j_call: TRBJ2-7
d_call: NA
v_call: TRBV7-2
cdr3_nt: TGTGCCAGCAGCTTACAAACGGGAATCTCCTACGAGCAGTACTTC
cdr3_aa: CASSLQTGISYEQYF

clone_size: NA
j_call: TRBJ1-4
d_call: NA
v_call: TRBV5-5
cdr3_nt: TGTGCCAGCAGCTCCCGGACCGGTAATGAAAAACTGTTTTTT
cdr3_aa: CASSSRTGNEKLFF

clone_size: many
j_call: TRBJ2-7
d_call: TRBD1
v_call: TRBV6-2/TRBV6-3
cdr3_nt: TGTGCCAGCAGTTACTCGGGACAGGGGTTCAACGAGCAGTACTTC
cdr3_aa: CASSYSGQGFNEQYF

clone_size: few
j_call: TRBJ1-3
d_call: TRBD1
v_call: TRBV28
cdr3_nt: TGTGCCAGCTTTCCGGGACAGGGGGCCGGGAACACCATATATTTT
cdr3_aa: CASFPGQGAGNTIYF

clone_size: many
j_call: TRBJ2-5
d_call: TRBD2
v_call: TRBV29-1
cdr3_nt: TGCAGCGTTCAGGGACTAGCGGGAGAGACCCAGTACTTC
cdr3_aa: CSVQGLAGETQYF

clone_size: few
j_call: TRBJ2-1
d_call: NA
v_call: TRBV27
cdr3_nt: TGTGCCAGCAGCGACAGTAGGGCCCACAATGAGCAGTTCTTC
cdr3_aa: CASSDSRAHNEQFF

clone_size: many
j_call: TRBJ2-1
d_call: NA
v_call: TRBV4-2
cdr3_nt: TGTGCCAGCAGCCAAGCCGCCGGGACTTTCAATGAGCAGTTCTTC
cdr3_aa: CASSQAAGTFNEQFF

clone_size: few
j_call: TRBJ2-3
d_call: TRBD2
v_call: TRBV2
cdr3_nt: TGTGCCAGCAGTGAGCCAGCGGGGGTGGTTGCTACGCAGTATTTT
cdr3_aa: CASSEPAGVVATQYF

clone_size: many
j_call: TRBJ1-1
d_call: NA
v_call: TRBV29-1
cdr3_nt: TGCAGCGTTTATCCAGGGCTTGACACTGAAGCTTTCTTT
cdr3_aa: CSVYPGLDTEAFF

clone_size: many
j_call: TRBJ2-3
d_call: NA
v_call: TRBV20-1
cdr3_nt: TGCAGTGCTAGTTTGTCCCCAGCAATTACGCAGTATTTT
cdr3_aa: CSASLSPAITQYF

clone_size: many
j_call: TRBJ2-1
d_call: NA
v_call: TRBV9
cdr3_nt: TGTGCCAGCAGCGTAGAGCCGGGGGGCTATGAGCAGTTCTTC
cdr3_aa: CASSVEPGGYEQFF

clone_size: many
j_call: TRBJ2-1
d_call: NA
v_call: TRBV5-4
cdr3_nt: TGTGCCAGCAGCCGGGCCTCCTACAATGAGCAGTTCTTC
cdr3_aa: CASSRASYNEQFF

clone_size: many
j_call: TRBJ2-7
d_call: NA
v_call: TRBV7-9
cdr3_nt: TGTGCCAGCAGCTTAGGGTCGGGGGCAGGACAGTACTTC
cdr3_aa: CASSLGSGAGQYF

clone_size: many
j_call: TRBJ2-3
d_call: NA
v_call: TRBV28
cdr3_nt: TGTGCCAGCAGTCCCGATTTACGCTATACGGATACGCAGTATTTT
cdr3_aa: CASSPDLRYTDTQYF

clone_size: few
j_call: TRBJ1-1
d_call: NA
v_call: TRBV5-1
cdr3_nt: TGCGCCAGCAGCTTGATGGGGAGCACTGAAGCTTTCTTT
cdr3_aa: CASSLMGSTEAFF

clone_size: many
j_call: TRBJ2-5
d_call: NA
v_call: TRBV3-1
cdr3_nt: TGTGCCAGCAGCCAACCGACCAGGGGGACCGGGCGGGGGACCCAGTACTTC
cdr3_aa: CASSQPTRGTGRGTQYF

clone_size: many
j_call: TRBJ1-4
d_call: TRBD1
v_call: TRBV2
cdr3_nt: TGTGCCAGCAGCAGAGGGGGCGGGTCTAATGAAAAACTGTTTTTT
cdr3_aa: CASSRGGGSNEKLFF

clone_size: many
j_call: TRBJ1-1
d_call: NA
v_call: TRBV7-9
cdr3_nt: TGTGCCAGCAGTCGGGACTTCTCTGGGGCTTTCTTT
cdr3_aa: CASSRDFSGAFF

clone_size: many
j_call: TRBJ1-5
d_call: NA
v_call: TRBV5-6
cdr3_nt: TGTGCCAGCAGCTCTGGGACGGGCAATCAGCCCCAGCATTTT
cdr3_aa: CASSSGTGNQPQHF

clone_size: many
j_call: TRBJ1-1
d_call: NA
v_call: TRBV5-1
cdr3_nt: TGCGCCAGCAGCTTACTAGGGAACACTGAAGCTTTCTTT
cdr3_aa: CASSLLGNTEAFF

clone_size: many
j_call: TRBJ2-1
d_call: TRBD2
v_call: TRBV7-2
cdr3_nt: TGTGCCAGCAGCTCCGGGACTAGCGGCGCTCGGGAGCAGTTCTTC
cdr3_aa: CASSSGTSGAREQFF

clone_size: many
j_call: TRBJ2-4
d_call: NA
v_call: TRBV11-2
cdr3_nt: TGTGCCAGCAGCCCGCGGTTAGAAGGCGTCAAAAACATTCAGTACTTC
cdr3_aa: CASSPRLEGVKNIQYF

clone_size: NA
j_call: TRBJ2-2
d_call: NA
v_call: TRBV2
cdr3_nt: TGTGCCAGCACCACCGGCAGGGTGAACACCGGGGAGCTGTTTTTT
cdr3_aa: CASTTGRVNTGELFF

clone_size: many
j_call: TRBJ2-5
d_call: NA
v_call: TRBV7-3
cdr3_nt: TGTGCCAGCAGCTTATCGCGGAACCAAGAGACCCAGTACTTC
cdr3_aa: CASSLSRNQETQYF

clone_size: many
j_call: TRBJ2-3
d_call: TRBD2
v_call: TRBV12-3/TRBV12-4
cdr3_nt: TGTGCCAGCAGTTTAGGGGTAGCGGGGGGAGCTAGCACAGATACGCAGTATTTT
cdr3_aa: CASSLGVAGGASTDTQYF

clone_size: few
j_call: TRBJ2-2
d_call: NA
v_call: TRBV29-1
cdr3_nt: TGCAGCGTTGTCCCGAGGGGCGCGGACACCGGGGAGCTGTTTTTT
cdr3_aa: CSVVPRGADTGELFF

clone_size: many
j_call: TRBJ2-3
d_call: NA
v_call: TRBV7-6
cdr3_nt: TGTGCCAGCAGCTTAGTGGGCAATCGAGATACGCAGTATTTT
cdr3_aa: CASSLVGNRDTQYF

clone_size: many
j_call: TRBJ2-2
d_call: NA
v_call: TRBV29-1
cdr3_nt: TGCAGCGTTGAAGATAGTAGGGGGAACACCGGGGAGCTGTTTTTT
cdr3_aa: CSVEDSRGNTGELFF

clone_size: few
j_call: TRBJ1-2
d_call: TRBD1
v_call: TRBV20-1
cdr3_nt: TGCAGTGCTCCAAGACCCGGGACAGGGGGAAAATATGGCTACACCTTC
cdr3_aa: CSAPRPGTGGKYGYTF

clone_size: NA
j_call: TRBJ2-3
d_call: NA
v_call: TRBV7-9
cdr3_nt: TGTGCCAGCAGCCGAGACCCGGGCGGCACAGATACGCAGTATTTT
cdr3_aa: CASSRDPGGTDTQYF

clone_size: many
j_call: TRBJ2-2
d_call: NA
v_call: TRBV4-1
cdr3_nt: TGCGCCAGCAGCCAAGGGGGCAGGGTCGGGCAGCTGTTTTTT
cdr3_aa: CASSQGGRVGQLFF

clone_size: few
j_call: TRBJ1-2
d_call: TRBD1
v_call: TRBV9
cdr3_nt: TGTGCCAGCAGCGTAGAGATTCCGATCGGGACAGCCTATGGCTACACCTTC
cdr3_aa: CASSVEIPIGTAYGYTF

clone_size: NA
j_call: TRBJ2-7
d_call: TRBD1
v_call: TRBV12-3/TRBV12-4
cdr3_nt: TGTGCCAGCAGTTTATTCCTCGGACAGGGGAACCACGAGCAGTACTTC
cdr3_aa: CASSLFLGQGNHEQYF

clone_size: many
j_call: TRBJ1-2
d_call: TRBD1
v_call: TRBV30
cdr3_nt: TGTGCCTGGAACGCCAGGGACAGGGAGGGATATGGCTACACCTTC
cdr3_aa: CAWNARDREGYGYTF

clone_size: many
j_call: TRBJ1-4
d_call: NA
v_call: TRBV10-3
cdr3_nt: TGTGCCATCAGCGATCGGGACCGGGGGGATGAAAAACTGTTTTTT
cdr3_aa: CAISDRDRGDEKLFF

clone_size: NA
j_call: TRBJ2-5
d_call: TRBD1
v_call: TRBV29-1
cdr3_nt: TGCAGCGTCCGACAGGGGAAAGAGACCCAGTACTTC
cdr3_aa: CSVRQGKETQYF

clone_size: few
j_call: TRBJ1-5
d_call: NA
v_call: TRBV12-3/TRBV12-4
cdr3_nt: TGTGCCAGCAGTTTGGATGGGCAGTTGAATCAGCCCCAGCATTTT
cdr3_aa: CASSLDGQLNQPQHF

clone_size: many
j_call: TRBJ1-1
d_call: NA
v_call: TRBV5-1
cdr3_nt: TGCGCCAGCAGCTTGGAGGGTATAAGGTACACTGAAGCTTTCTTT
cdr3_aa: CASSLEGIRYTEAFF

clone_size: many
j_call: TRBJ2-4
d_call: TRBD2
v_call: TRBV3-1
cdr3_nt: TGTGCCAGCAGCCATTTAGGGACTAGCTCGGCCAAAAACATTCAGTACTTC
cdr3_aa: CASSHLGTSSAKNIQYF

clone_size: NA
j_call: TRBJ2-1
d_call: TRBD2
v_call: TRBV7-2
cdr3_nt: TGTGCCAGCAGACCAGCGGGGTATGAGCAGTTCTTC
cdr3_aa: CASRPAGYEQFF

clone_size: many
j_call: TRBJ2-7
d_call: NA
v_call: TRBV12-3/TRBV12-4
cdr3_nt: TGTGCCAGCAGTTTCGAGCAGGACTCCTACGAGCAGTACTTC
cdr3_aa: CASSFEQDSYEQYF

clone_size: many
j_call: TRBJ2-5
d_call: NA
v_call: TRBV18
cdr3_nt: TGTGCCAGCTCACTCTCAGAGACCCAGTACTTC
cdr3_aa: CASSLSETQYF

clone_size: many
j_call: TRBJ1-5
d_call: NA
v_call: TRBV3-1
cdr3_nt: TGTGCCAGCAGCCAAGATATAAGTTTTAATCAGCCCCAGCATTTT
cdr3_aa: CASSQDISFNQPQHF

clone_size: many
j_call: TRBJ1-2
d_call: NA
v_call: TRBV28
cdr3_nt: TGTGCCAGCAGTTTTCAGATTACCAACTATGGCTACACCTTC
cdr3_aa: CASSFQITNYGYTF

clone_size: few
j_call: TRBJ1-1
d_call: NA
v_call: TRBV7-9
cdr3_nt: TGTGCCAGCAGCTTAGCGCAGACTGAAGCTTTCTTT
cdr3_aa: CASSLAQTEAFF

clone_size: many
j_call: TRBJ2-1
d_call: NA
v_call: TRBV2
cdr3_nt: TGTGCCAGCAGCGAAGACAGGAGCTCCTACAATGAGCAGTTCTTC
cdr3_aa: CASSEDRSSYNEQFF

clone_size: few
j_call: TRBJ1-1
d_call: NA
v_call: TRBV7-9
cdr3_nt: TGTGCCAGCAGCTTTAAGAGGGGAACTGAAGCTTTCTTT
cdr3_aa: CASSFKRGTEAFF

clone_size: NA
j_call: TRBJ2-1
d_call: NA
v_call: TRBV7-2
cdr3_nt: TGTGCCAGCACTGTCCAGGGGTTCTCCTACAATGAGCAGTTCTTC
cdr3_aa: CASTVQGFSYNEQFF